The 2 T cell receptor beta chains presented below share a single source sample, sequenced in a study of T cell responses to AZD1222 COVID-19 vaccine. The repertoire was sequenced with immunoSEQ multiplex PCR; TCRdb's copy has only in-frame clones and lacks some. The profile shows over 100,000 clones, approximately 90% of them singletons. The material sequenced was peripheral blood, taken on day 0 of AZD1222 vaccination. These receptors originate from an adult in good health.

The chain has TRBV5-1 and TRBJ1-4; 9 nucleotides agree with TRBD1. From germline, CDR1 is SGHRS and CDR2 YFSETQ. V trimming: 5 bases; J trimming: 3 bases; junction bases outside the gene matches: 14. This CDR3 has 18 residues. This CDR3 is CASRPTYRGLGANEKLFF. Written as DNA, the CDR3 is TGCGCCAGCAGGCCGACCTACAGGGGGCTAGGGGCTAATGAAAAACTGTTTTTT.

This clone was found many times. The chain links TRBV28 to TRBJ2-1, with D perhaps TRBD2 (6 bases). The CDR3 has 16 residues. The germline CDR1 and CDR2 sequences are MDHEN and SYDVKM. Deletions cut 5 bases from V and 4 bases from J, with 18 bases between. CDR3 nucleotides: TGTGCCAGCAGTCCTGGACTATCAAGATCTTACAATGAGCAGTTCTTC. Protein sequence: CASSPGLSRSYNEQFF.